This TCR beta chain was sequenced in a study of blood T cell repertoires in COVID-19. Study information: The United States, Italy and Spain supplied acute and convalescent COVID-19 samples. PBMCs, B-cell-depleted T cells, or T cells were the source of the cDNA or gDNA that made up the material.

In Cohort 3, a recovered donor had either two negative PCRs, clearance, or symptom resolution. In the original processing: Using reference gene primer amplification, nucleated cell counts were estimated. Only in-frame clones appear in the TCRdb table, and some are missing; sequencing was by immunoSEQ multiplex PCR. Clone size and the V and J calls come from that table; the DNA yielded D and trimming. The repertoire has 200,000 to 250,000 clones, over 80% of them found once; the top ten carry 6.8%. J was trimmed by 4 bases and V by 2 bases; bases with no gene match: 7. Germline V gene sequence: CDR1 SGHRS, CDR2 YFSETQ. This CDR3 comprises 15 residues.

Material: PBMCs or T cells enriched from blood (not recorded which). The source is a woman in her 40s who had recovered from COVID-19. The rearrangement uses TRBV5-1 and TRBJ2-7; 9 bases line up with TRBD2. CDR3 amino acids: CASSFGAGGWYEQYV. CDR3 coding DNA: TGCGCCAGCAGCTTTGGGGCGGGAGGGTGGTACGAGCAGTACGTC.